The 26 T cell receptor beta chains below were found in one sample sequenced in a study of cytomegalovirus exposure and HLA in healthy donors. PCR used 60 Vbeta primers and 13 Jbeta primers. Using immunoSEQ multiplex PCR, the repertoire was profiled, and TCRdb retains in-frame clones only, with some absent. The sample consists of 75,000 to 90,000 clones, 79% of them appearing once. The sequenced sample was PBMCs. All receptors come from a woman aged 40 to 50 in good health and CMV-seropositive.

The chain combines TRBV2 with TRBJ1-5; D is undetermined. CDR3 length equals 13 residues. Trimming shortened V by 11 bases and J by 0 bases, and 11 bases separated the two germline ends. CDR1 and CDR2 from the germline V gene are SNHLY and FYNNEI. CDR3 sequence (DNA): TGTGCCGGCGGTACGGATAGCAATCAGCCCCAGCATTTT. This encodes CAGGTDSNQPQHF. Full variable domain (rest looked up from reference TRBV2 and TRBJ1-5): EPEVTQTPSHQVTQMGQEVILRCVPISNHLYFYWYRQILGQKVEFLVSFYNNEISEKSEIFDDQFSVERPDGSNFTLKIRSTKLEDSAMYFCAGGTDSNQPQHFGDGTRLSIL.

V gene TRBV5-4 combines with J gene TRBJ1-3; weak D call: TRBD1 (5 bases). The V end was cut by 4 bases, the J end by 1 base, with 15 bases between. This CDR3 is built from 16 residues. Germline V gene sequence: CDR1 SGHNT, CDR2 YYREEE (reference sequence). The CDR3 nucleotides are TGTGCCAGCAGCCTGAACTCCAGGGTTTCTGGAAACACCATATATTTT. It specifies CASSLNSRVSGNTIYF.

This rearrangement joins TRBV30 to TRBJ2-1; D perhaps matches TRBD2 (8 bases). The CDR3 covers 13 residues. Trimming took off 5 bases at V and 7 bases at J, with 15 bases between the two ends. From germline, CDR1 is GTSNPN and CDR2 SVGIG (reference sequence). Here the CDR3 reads CAWREGARNEQFF. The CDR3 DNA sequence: TGTGCCTGGCGGGAGGGGGCGAGGAATGAGCAGTTCTTC. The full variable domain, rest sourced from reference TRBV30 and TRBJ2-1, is SQTIHQWPATLVQPVGSPLSLECTVEGTSNPNLYWYRQAAGRGLQLLFYSVGIGQISSEVPQNLSASRPQDRQFILSSKKLLLSDSGFYLCAWREGARNEQFFGPGTRLTVL.

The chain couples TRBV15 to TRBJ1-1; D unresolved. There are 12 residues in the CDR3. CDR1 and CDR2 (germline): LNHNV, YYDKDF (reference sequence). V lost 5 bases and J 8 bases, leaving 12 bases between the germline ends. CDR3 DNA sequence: TGTGCCACCAGCGGCCACAGTGTCGAAGCTTTCTTT. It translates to CATSGHSVEAFF.

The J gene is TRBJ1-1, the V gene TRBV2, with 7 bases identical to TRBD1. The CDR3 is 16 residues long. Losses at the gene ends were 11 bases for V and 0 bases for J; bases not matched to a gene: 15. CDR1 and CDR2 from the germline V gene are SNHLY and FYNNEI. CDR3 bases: TGTGCCGGCTCCGTGATGGGACAGCTAATGAACACTGAAGCTTTCTTT. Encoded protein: CAGSVMGQLMNTEAFF.

CDR3 sequence reads: CASSSGALLANTGELFF. Written as DNA, the CDR3 is TGCGCCAGCAGCTCCGGAGCCTTACTAGCGAACACCGGGGAGCTGTTTTTT. The chain uses TRBV5-1 and TRBJ2-2, with a tentative D call TRBD2 (5 bases). V dropped 3 bases and J dropped 0 bases, with 15 bases sitting between them. Germline CDR1 reads SGHRS; CDR2 reads YFSETQ. This CDR3 contains 17 residues.

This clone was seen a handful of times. The CDR3 spells CASSGGGSGANVLTF. The CDR3 region has the DNA TGTGCCAGCAGTGGTGGAGGATCTGGGGCCAACGTCCTGACTTTC. The rearrangement uses TRBV27 and TRBJ2-6; maybe TRBD2 (5 bases). The CDR3 consists of 15 residues. Trimming pared 5 bases from V and 1 base from J, leaving 9 bases between. Germline CDR1 is MNHEY and CDR2 is SMNVEV (reference sequence).

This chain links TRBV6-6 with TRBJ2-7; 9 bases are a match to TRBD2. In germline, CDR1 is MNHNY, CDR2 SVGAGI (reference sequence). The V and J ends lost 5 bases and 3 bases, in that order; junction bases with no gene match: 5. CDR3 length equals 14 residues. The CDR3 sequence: CASSQAGGNYEQYF. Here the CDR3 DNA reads TGTGCCAGCAGTCAAGCGGGGGGTAACTACGAGCAGTACTTC.

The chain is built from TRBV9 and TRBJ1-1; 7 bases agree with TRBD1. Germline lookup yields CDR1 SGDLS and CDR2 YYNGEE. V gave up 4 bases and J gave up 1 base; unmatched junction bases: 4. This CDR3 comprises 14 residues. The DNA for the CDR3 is TGTGCCAGCAGCACGGGACAGCCGAACACTGAAGCTTTCTTT. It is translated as CASSTGQPNTEAFF.

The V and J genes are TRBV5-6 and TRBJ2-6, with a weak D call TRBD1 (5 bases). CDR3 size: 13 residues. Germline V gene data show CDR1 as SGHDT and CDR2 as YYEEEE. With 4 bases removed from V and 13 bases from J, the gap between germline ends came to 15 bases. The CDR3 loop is CASSDTGFGVLTF. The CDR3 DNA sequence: TGTGCCAGCAGCGATACAGGCTTCGGGGTCCTGACTTTC.

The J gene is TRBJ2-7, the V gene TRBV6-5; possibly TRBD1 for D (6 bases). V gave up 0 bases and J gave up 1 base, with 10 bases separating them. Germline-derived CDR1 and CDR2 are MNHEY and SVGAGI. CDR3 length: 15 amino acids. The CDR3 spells CASSYSGAASYEQYF. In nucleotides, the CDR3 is TGTGCCAGCAGTTACTCGGGGGCTGCTTCCTACGAGCAGTACTTC.

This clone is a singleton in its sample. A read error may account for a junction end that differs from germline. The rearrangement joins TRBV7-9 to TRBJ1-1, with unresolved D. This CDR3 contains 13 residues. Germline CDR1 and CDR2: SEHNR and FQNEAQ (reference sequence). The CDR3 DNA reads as TGTTCCAGCAGCTCCTCAAGGACTTCTGAAGCTTTCTTT. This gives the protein CSSSSSRTSEAFF.

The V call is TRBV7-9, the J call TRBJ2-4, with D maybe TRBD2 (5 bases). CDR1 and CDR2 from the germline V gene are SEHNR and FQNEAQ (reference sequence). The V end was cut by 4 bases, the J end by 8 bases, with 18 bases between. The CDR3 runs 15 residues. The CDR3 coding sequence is TGTGCCAGCAGCTCACCCGGCCCCGCGGAGGACATTCAGTACTTC. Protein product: CASSSPGPAEDIQYF. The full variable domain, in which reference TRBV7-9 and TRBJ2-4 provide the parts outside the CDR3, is DTGVSQNPRHKITKRGQNVTFRCDPISEHNRLYWYRQTLGQGPEFLTYFQNEAQLEKSRLLSDRFSAERPKGSFSTLEIQRTEQGDSAMYLCASSSPGPAEDIQYFGAGTRLSVL.

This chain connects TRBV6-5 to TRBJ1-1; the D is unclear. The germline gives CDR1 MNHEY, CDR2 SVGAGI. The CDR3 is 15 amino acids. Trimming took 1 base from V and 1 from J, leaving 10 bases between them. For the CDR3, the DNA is TGTGCCAGCAGTTACTGGGGTGAGGGGAACACTGAAGCTTTCTTT. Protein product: CASSYWGEGNTEAFF.

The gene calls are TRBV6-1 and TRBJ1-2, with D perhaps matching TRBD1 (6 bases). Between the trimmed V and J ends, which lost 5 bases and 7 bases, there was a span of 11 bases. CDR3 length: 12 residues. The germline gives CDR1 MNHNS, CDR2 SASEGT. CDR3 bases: TGTGCCAGCAGTCTAGGACAGCCTGGCTACACCTTC. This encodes CASSLGQPGYTF.

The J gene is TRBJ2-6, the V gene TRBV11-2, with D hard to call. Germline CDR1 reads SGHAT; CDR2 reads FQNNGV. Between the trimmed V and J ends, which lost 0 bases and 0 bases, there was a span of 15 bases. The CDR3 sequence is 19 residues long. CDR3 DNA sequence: TGTGCCAGCAGCTTAGATTTCGTCAGGTTGAGCTCTGGGGCCAACGTCCTGACTTTC. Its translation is CASSLDFVRLSSGANVLTF.

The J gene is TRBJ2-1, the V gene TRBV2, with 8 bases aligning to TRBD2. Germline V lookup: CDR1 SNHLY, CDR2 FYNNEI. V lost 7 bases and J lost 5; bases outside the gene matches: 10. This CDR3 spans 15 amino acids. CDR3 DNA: TGTGCCAGCACCAAGGTTGTGCGGGAGGACAATGAGCAGTTCTTC. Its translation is CASTKVVREDNEQFF. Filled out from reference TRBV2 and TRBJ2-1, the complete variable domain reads EPEVTQTPSHQVTQMGQEVILRCVPISNHLYFYWYRQILGQKVEFLVSFYNNEISEKSEIFDDQFSVERPDGSNFTLKIRSTKLEDSAMYFCASTKVVREDNEQFFGPGTRLTVL.

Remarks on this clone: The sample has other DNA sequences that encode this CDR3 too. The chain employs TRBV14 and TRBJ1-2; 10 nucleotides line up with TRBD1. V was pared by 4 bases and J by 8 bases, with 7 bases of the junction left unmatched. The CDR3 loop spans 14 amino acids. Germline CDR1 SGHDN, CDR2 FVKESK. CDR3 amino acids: CASSLDRGLAGYTF. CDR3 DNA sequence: TGTGCCAGCAGCCTTGACAGGGGGCTGGCAGGCTACACCTTC.

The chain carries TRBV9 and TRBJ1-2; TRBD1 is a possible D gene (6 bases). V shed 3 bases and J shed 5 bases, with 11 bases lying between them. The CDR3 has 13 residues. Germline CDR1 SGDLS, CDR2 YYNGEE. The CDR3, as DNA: TGTGCCAGCAGCGGGAATGGACAGTATGGCTACACCTTC. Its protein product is CASSGNGQYGYTF.

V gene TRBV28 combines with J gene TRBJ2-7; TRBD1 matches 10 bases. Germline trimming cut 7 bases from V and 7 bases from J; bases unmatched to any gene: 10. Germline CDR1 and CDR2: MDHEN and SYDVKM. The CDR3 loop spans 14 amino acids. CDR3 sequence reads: CASKTGQGLREQYF. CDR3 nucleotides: TGTGCCAGCAAGACGGGACAGGGGTTGCGAGAGCAGTACTTC.

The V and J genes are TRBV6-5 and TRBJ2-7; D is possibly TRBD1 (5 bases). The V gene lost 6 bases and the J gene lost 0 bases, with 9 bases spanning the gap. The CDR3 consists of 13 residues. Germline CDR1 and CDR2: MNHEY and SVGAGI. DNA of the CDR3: TGTGCCAGCAGGTCTCAGGGCTCCTACGAGCAGTACTTC. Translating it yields CASRSQGSYEQYF.

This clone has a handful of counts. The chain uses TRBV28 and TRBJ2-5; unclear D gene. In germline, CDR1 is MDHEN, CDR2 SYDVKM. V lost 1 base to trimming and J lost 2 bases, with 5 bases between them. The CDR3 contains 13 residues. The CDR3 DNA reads TGTGCCAGCAGTTTATACAGTCAAGAGACCCAGTACTTC. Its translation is CASSLYSQETQYF.

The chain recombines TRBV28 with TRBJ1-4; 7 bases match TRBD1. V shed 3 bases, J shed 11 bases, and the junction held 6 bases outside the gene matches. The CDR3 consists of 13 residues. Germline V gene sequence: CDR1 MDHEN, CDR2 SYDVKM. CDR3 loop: CASSFGTAFKLFF. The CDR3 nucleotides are TGTGCCAGCAGTTTCGGGACAGCGTTTAAACTGTTTTTT. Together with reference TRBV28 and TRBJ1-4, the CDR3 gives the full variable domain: DVKVTQSSRYLVKRTGEKVFLECVQDMDHENMFWYRQDPGLGLRLIYFSYDVKMKEKGDIPEGYSVSREKKERFSLILESASTNQTSMYLCASSFGTAFKLFFGSGTQLSVL.

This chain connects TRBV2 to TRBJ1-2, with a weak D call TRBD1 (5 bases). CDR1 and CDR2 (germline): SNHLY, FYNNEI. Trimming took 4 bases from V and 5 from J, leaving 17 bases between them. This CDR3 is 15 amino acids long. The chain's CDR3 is CASSGPGGGSYGYTF. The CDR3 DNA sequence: TGTGCCAGCAGTGGTCCCGGGGGGGGGAGTTATGGCTACACCTTC.

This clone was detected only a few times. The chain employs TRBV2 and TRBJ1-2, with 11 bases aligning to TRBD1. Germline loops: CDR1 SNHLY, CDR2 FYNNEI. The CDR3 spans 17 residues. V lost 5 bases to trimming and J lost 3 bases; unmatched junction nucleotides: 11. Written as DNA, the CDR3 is TGTGCCAGCAGTCCCGGGACAGGGGGAGTCGGTGACTATGGCTACACCTTC. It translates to CASSPGTGGVGDYGYTF. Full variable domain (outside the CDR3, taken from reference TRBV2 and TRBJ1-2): EPEVTQTPSHQVTQMGQEVILRCVPISNHLYFYWYRQILGQKVEFLVSFYNNEISEKSEIFDDQFSVERPDGSNFTLKIRSTKLEDSAMYFCASSPGTGGVGDYGYTFGSGTRLTVV.

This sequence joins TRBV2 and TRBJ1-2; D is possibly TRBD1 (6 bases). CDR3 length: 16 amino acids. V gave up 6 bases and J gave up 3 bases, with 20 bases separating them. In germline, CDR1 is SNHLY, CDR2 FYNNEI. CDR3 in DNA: TGTGCCAGCAGACCTTTACAGGGCCCTATAGACTATGGCTACACCTTC. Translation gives CASRPLQGPIDYGYTF.